This entry is about one T cell receptor beta chain. As yet, its antigen is unknown. The PCR contained 60 Vbeta and 13 Jbeta primers. The table came from immunoSEQ multiplex PCR; TCRdb's copy has only in-frame clones and leaves some out. Here the sample spans 130,000 to 150,000 clones, 64% being singletons. This specimen comes from a study of cytomegalovirus exposure and HLA in healthy donors. Study-level findings and limits: Some segments of the V type, notably TRBV6-2 and TRBV6-3, were excluded as indistinguishable. Using a false discovery rate of 0.05, a later analysis showed that approximately 17,000 TCR beta sequences were associated with HLA alleles. A later analysis linked a missense variant in DCLRE1C to the trimming of TCR beta V and J genes.

The germline V gene encodes CDR1 PRHDT and CDR2 FYEKMQ (reference sequence). The CDR3 length is 15 residues. The donors (healthy individuals) were bone marrow donors. The material sequenced was PBMCs. This chain uses TRBV13 with TRBJ2-5, with a tentative D call TRBD1 (5 bases). The J call is in doubt because the DNA end fits TRBJ2-7 better. This receptor was taken from a woman in her 30s in good health and CMV-seropositive. The CDR3 nucleotides read TGTGCCAGCAGCTCAAACCAGGGTGGGATTTACGAGCAGTACTTC. Translation gives CASSSNQGGIYEQYF.